The entry that follows covers one T cell receptor beta chain sequence. Its antigen is currently unknown. TCR alpha and beta CDR3 regions were amplified from RNA using iRepertoire nested multiplex PCR. Tissue mRNA or PBMC total RNA, roughly 90-400 ng, went into one-step reverse transcription and amplification. TCRdb itself ran the multiplex PCR reads through MiXCR, one entry per CDR3 protein. The sample lists over 100,000 distinct CDR3 sequences, under 30% occurring once. The sample is drawn from a study of glioma-infiltrating T cells. Study outcomes and limitations: Non-neoplastic patients had below-expected tissue-blood divergence, while all gliomas exceeded expectation.

The TCR sequence derives from a human donor with low-grade glioma or glioblastoma, undergoing nonglioma brain surgery, or in good health (not recorded which). Sequencing used glioma tissue, nonneoplastic brain tissue, or PBMCs (not recorded which).

The CDR3 protein is CASSRGTRGSETQYF. The CDR3 coding sequence is TGCGCCAGCAGCCGCGGGACTAGAGGCTCGGAGACCCAGTACTTC. J is TRBJ2-1 and V is TRBV4-1, with 8 nucleotides matching TRBD2. The better agreement between TRBJ2-5 and the DNA end casts doubt on the J call. Germline loops: CDR1 MGHRA, CDR2 YSYEKL. This CDR3 region has 15 residues.